The text below deals with one TCR beta chain. This CDR3 has 13 residues. From germline, CDR1 is SNHLY and CDR2 FYNNEI. Trimming took 4 bases from V and 4 from J, leaving 7 bases between them. This entry belongs to a study of blood T cell repertoires in COVID-19. Study summary: There were acute and convalescent COVID-19 samples, and they came from the United States, Italy and Spain.

Per the authors' pipeline: From reference gene primer amplification, estimates of nucleated cell counts were derived. Measured with immunoSEQ multiplex PCR; TCRdb has only the in-frame clones, and not every one. V, J and clone size are those of that table, while D and trimming were read from the DNA. The repertoire holds under 200,000 clones, with approximately 82% as singletons. Everyone who took part was about 18 to 90 years old, and they came from about 25 US areas. The TCR was taken from a woman aged 55-70 years with acute COVID-19. Sequencing input: PBMCs or T cells enriched from blood (not recorded which). This chain uses TRBV2 with TRBJ1-4; D is possibly TRBD1 (5 bases). The CDR3 loop reads CASSAQVNEKLFF. Here the CDR3 DNA reads TGTGCCAGCAGTGCACAGGTTAATGAAAAACTGTTTTTT.